The clone carrying this TCR beta chain showed up just a few times. Its antigen is not identified. The time point denotes: newly diagnosed GD, antithyroid drugs for less than 3 months. The TCR library was made from RNA extracted from PBMCs. Peripheral blood, about 8.8 milliliters of it, was drawn into EDTA tubes. These data originate in a study of regulatory T cells in long-lasting Graves disease. The CDR3 has 12 residues. V lost 1 base and J 9 bases, leaving 7 bases between the germline ends. The germline gives CDR1 SGHVS, CDR2 FNYEAQ. Arm-PCR with iRepertoire HTBI primers amplified the CDR3 regions for these TCR beta libraries. MiXCR, run by TCRdb on the multiplex PCR reads, gives a single entry per CDR3 protein. The table has 500,000 to 700,000 distinct CDR3 sequences, 15% to 20% seen once. Findings and caveats of the study: Patients whose Graves' disease persisted exhibited lower TCR diversity than those newly diagnosed.

These data were also reused for a study on T cells in Graves' hyperthyroidism and ophthalmopathy.

The source is a woman in her 30s with Graves disease. The sequencing here drew on peripheral blood mononuclear cells (PBMCs), taken at new diagnosis, from a patient treated with antithyroid drugs. The chain joins TRBV7-6 to TRBJ2-1; no clear D gene. In DNA, the CDR3 is TGTGCCAGCAGCTTAGTCGGGTTTGAGCAGTTCTTC. Protein: CASSLVGFEQFF.